The T cell receptor beta chain under discussion was sequenced for a study of response to subunit inactivated influenza vaccine. MiXCR, applied by TCRdb to the RT-PCR reads, yields one record per CDR3 protein. The sample lists just under 550,000 distinct CDR3 sequences; roughly 25% were seen once. The CDR3 loop spans 12 amino acids. V shed 7 bases and J shed 3 bases, with 13 bases lying between them. The germline gives CDR1 SQVTM, CDR2 ANQGSEA. This clonotype has just a few counts. The same data also went into a second study, on T cells expressing NK-cell markers. That paper adds: In generating TCR beta cDNA, 5'RACE template switching with UMIs was used. A handful of donors carried dominant NKG2C+ clonotypes that made up roughly 1.0-7.0% of their CD8+ T cells.

The TCR sequence derives from a man over 45 who received an inactivated influenza vaccine. The chain couples TRBV29-1 to TRBJ2-7, with D perhaps matching TRBD2 (6 bases). The source material was CD4+ T cells sorted from PBMCs, sampled about 11 days after vaccination. In nucleotides, the CDR3 is TGCAGCGCCCGGTCGGGAGTCTACGAGCAGTACTTC. It specifies CSARSGVYEQYF.